The entry below describes one TCR beta chain. The data derive from a study of blood T cell repertoires in COVID-19. Using immunoSEQ multiplex PCR, the repertoire was profiled, and TCRdb retains in-frame clones only, with some absent. The sample yields 110,000 to 150,000 clones, around 86% seen once. After removal of 4 bases from V and 7 bases from J, the junction contained 8 bases not matched to a gene. CDR1 SGHRS and CDR2 YFSETQ come from the germline V gene. The length of the CDR3 is 13 residues. The chain uses TRBV5-1 and TRBJ2-7; 7 bases are shared with TRBD1. This receptor was identified in a man aged 45-60 years who had recovered from COVID-19. The sample comprised PBMCs or T cells enriched from blood (not recorded which). This chain's CDR3 is CASSTRQGGEQYF. In DNA form, the CDR3 reads TGCGCCAGCAGCACCCGACAGGGCGGAGAGCAGTACTTC.